Shown below are 20 T cell receptor beta chains from a single sample sequenced in a study of human T cells and chemical hapten exposure. TCRdb redid the calling of the RACE reads with MiXCR, one entry per CDR3 protein. The top ten clones hold 2% to 2.5% of a sample with around 150,000 distinct CDR3 sequences, 25% to 35% of them seen once. Time point described: patch test 3, about 24 weeks after DPC sensitization. Treatment: therapeutic diphenylcyclopropenone sensitization with weekly scalp DPC. The sequencing used whole blood, collected in connection with sensitization to the hapten diphenylcyclopropenone (DPC). These TCRs come from a woman younger than 35 with alopecia areata. Some clones in this sample may be carry-over from other donors' samples.

The gene calls are TRBV20-1 and TRBJ2-3, with 7 bases aligning to TRBD2. The germline CDR1 and CDR2 sequences are DFQATT and SNEGSKA (reference sequence). Unmatched junction bases numbered 10, after V lost 7 bases and J lost 6 bases. The CDR3 totals 13 residues. The CDR3 sequence is CSGTGRGGDTQYF. CDR3 in DNA: TGCAGTGGGACCGGGCGGGGAGGGGATACGCAGTATTTT.

CDR3 sequence reads: CASSQKAGGQGEQFF. CDR3 coding DNA: TGCGCCAGCAGCCAAAAGGCGGGGGGGCAAGGTGAGCAGTTCTTC. This chain links TRBV4-3 with TRBJ2-1; 9 positions agree with TRBD2. V trimming: 2 bases; J trimming: 9 bases; junction bases outside the gene matches: 8. Germline-derived CDR1 and CDR2 are LGHNA and YSLEER. This CDR3 comprises 15 residues.

V gene TRBV20-1 combines with J gene TRBJ1-1, with D possibly being TRBD1 (5 bases). Trimming removed 5 bases at V and 6 bases at J, with 25 bases between. The CDR3 runs 16 residues. Germline-derived CDR1 and CDR2 are DFQATT and SNEGSKA (reference sequence). The CDR3 DNA sequence: TGCAGTGCTCACCTTTTCGGGACTATTCGGGGACCTGAAGCTTTCTTT. It yields the protein CSAHLFGTIRGPEAFF.

J is TRBJ1-2 and V is TRBV3-1, with TRBD1 as a possible D gene (6 bases). The germline V and J ends were trimmed by 6 bases and 8 bases, with 10 bases remaining between them. Per germline, CDR1 LGHDT and CDR2 YNNKEL (reference sequence). This CDR3 has 11 residues. As DNA, the CDR3 is TGTGCCAGCAGTCGGGACACCGGCTACACCTTC. This sequence encodes CASSRDTGYTF.

V is TRBV20-1 and J is TRBJ2-2; 9 bases map to TRBD2. The CDR3 runs to 14 residues. From germline, CDR1 is DFQATT and CDR2 SNEGSKA (reference sequence). J lost 5 bases, V lost 6 bases, and 7 bases had no gene match. CDR3: CSARAGGTTGELFF. CDR3 coding DNA: TGCAGTGCCAGGGCGGGGGGGACGACCGGGGAGCTGTTTTTT.

This clonotype was observed a few times. The chain couples TRBV7-8 to TRBJ1-5; D ambiguous. V lost 5 bases and J lost 6, with 8 bases in between. The CDR3 extends over 12 amino acids. Germline V lookup: CDR1 SGHVS, CDR2 FQNEAQ. CDR3 region: CASSPIGQPQHF. The CDR3 DNA reads TGTGCCAGCAGCCCCATAGGTCAGCCCCAGCATTTT.

This clonotype has just a few counts. The chain employs TRBV29-1 and TRBJ2-5; 8 positions agree with TRBD2. The CDR3 has 13 amino acids. The germline V gene has CDR1 SQVTM and CDR2 ANQGSEA. Trimming took 7 bases from V and 3 from J; bases not matched to a gene: 7. The CDR3 loop reads CSAPRAGEETQYF. The CDR3 DNA sequence: TGCAGCGCCCCGCGAGCGGGGGAAGAGACCCAGTACTTC.

The rearrangement joins TRBV4-3 to TRBJ1-6; unclear D gene. CDR1 is LGHNA and CDR2 is YSLEER in the germline V gene. Trimming stripped 0 bases from V and 3 bases from J, with 15 bases between. The CDR3 has 18 amino acids. CDR3 in DNA: TGCGCCAGCAGCCAAGAATGGAACATCGGCAGCTATAATTCACCCCTCCACTTT. Encoded protein: CASSQEWNIGSYNSPLHF.

The chain couples TRBV3-1 to TRBJ1-2; 8 bases map to TRBD1. The germline V gene has CDR1 LGHDT and CDR2 YNNKEL (reference sequence). The V segment lost 1 base and the J segment 4 bases; nucleotides outside the gene matches: 2. The CDR3 loop spans 14 amino acids. CDR3 coding DNA: TGTGCCAGCAGCCAAGGACAGGGGTTCTATGGCTACACCTTC. It encodes CASSQGQGFYGYTF.

The CDR3 protein is CSARDPGLNTIYF. CDR3 nucleotides: TGCAGTGCTAGAGATCCCGGTTTAAACACCATATATTTT. The chain couples TRBV20-1 to TRBJ1-3; D is unclear. This CDR3 contains 13 residues. The V end was cut by 0 bases, the J end by 6 bases, with 9 bases between. Per the germline V gene, CDR1 is DFQATT and CDR2 is SNEGSKA (reference sequence).

This clonotype was detected a few times. This chain connects TRBV7-9 to TRBJ2-7; D is undetermined. CDR3 length: 12 residues. CDR1 SEHNR and CDR2 FQNEAQ come from the germline V gene (reference sequence). Trimming took off 6 bases at V and 5 bases at J, with 11 bases between the two ends. The CDR3, as DNA: TGTGCCAGCAGTTTAAGGGCCCACGAGCAGTACTTC. Translated: CASSLRAHEQYF.

This clonotype was seen only a few times. V and J are TRBV7-9 and TRBJ2-7; D is unresolved. Per the germline V gene, CDR1 is SEHNR and CDR2 is FQNEAQ (reference sequence). The CDR3 has 12 residues. Between the trimmed V and J ends, which lost 3 bases and 2 bases, there was a span of 5 bases. CDR3 residues: CASSLETYEQYF. The CDR3 DNA is TGTGCCAGCAGCTTGGAGACCTACGAGCAGTACTTC.

There are many counts of this clonotype. The rearrangement uses TRBV6-2 or TRBV6-3 and TRBJ1-5; 7 bases agree with TRBD1. The CDR3 has 15 amino acids. The germline V gene encodes CDR1 MNHEY and CDR2 SVGEGT. V lost 11 bases, J lost 3 bases, and 13 bases stayed unmatched. This CDR3 reads CAVARPTGLNQPQHF. DNA of the CDR3: TGTGCCGTCGCTCGGCCGACAGGGCTCAATCAGCCCCAGCATTTT.

The rearrangement links TRBV21-1 to TRBJ2-7; TRBD1, the table's D call, lacks a check against the DNA. TRBV21-1 is flagged as a pseudogene. The CDR3 spans 14 residues. CDR3 sequence: CASFPGQGSYEQYF. The CDR3 DNA is TGTGCCAGCTTTCCGGGACAGGGGAGCTACGAGCAGTACTTC.

The J gene is TRBJ1-5, the V gene TRBV10-3, with D perhaps matching TRBD1 (5 bases). The ends were cut back, 2 bases at V and 0 bases at J, with 14 bases in the middle. The CDR3 runs 17 residues. The germline V gene has CDR1 ENHRY and CDR2 SYGVKD. CDR3 loop: CAISERMGGDSNQPQHF. CDR3 DNA: TGTGCCATCAGTGAGAGGATGGGGGGGGATAGCAATCAGCCCCAGCATTTT.

There are many counts of this clonotype. The chain couples TRBV12-3 or TRBV12-4 to TRBJ2-7; TRBD1 aligns across 7 bases. The CDR3 loop spans 13 amino acids. The V segment lost 5 bases and the J segment 3 bases; nucleotides outside the gene matches: 4. CDR3 nucleotides: TGTGCCAGCAGTCTGGGACAGTACTACGAGCAGTACTTC. This sequence encodes CASSLGQYYEQYF.

The V call is TRBV9, the J call TRBJ1-3, with 7 bases lining up with TRBD1. The CDR3 runs 14 residues. Germline loops: CDR1 SGDLS, CDR2 YYNGEE. Losses at the gene ends were 2 bases for V and 2 bases for J; bases not matched to a gene: 1. In nucleotides, the CDR3 is TGTGCCAGCAGCGTTCAGGGGGCTGGAAACACCATATATTTT. Its translation is CASSVQGAGNTIYF.

This clonotype was observed a handful of times. The rearrangement joins TRBV6-2 or TRBV6-3 to TRBJ2-5; D gene uncertain. The germline V and J ends were trimmed by 3 bases and 3 bases, with 11 bases remaining between them. The CDR3 is made up of 14 amino acids. Germline values: CDR1 MNHEY, CDR2 SVGEGT. The CDR3: CASSYVTQEETQYF. The CDR3 DNA reads as TGTGCCAGCAGTTATGTAACCCAAGAAGAGACCCAGTACTTC.

This clonotype has more than one count but fewer than ten. The chain couples TRBV7-2 to TRBJ1-2; D is ambiguous. Trimming removed 5 bases at V and 3 bases at J, with 4 bases between. There are 11 residues in the CDR3. Germline CDR1 reads SGHTA; CDR2 reads FQGNSA. The CDR3 region has the DNA TGTGCCAGCAGCCAACACTATGGCTACACCTTC. Protein: CASSQHYGYTF.

Ten or more counts support this clonotype. The V and J genes are TRBV25-1 and TRBJ2-1; 9 bases map to TRBD1. V dropped 5 bases and J dropped 13; count of bases not matched to a gene: 12. The CDR3 has 14 amino acids. CDR1 MGHDK and CDR2 SYGVNS come from the germline V gene. Here the CDR3 DNA reads TGTGCCAGCAGTCTACCGGGACAGGGAGCCGCTCAGTTCTTC. It encodes CASSLPGQGAAQFF. The full variable domain, its missing parts supplied by reference TRBV25-1 and TRBJ2-1, is EADIYQTPRYLVIGTGKKITLECSQTMGHDKMYWYQQDPGMELHLIHYSYGVNSTEKGDLSSESTVSRIRTEHFPLTLESARPSHTSQYLCASSLPGQGAAQFFGPGTRLTVL.